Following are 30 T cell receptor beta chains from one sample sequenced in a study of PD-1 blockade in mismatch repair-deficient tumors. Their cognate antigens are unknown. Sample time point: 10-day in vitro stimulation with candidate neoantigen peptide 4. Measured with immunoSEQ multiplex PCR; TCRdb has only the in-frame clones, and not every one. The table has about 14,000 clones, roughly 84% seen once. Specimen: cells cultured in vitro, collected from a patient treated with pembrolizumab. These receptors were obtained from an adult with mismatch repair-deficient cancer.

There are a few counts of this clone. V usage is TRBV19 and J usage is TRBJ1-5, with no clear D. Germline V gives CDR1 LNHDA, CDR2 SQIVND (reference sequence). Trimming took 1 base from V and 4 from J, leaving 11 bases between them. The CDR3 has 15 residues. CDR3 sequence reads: CASSIGTRENQPQHF. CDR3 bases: TGTGCCAGTAGTATAGGAACCAGAGAGAATCAGCCCCAGCATTTT.

The CDR3 loop reads CASSSLAGILNEQFF. The CDR3 nucleotides read TGTGCCAGCAGCTCTCTAGCGGGAATACTCAATGAGCAGTTCTTC. J is TRBJ2-1 and V is TRBV7-2, with 9 nucleotides matching TRBD2. CDR3 size: 15 residues. J lost 6 bases, V lost 4 bases, and 7 bases had no gene match. Germline V gene sequence: CDR1 SGHTA, CDR2 FQGNSA.

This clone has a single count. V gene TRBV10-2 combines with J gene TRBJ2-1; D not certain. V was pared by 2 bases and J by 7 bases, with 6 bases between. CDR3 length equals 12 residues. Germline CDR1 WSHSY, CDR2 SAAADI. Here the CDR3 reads CASSEGYNEQFF. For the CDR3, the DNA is TGCGCCAGCAGTGAGGGCTATAATGAGCAGTTCTTC.

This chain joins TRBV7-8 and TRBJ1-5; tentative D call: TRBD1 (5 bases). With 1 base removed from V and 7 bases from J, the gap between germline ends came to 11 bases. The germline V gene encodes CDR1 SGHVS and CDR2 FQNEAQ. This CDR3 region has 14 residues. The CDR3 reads CASSLVQGQQPQHF. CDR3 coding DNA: TGTGCCAGCAGCTTAGTTCAGGGTCAACAGCCCCAGCATTTT.

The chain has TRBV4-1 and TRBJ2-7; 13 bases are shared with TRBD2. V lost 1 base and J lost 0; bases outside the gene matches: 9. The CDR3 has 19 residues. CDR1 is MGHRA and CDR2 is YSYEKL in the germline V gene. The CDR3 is CASSQVLLAGGRSSYEQYF. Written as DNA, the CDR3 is TGCGCCAGCAGCCAAGTCCTACTAGCGGGAGGGCGAAGCTCCTACGAGCAGTACTTC.

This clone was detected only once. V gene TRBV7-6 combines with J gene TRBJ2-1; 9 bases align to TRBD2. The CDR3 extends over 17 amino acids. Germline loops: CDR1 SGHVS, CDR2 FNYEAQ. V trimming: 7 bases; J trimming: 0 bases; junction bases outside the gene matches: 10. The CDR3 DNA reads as TGTGCCAGCACCATGGGGCTAGCGGGAATCTCCTACAATGAGCAGTTCTTC. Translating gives CASTMGLAGISYNEQFF.

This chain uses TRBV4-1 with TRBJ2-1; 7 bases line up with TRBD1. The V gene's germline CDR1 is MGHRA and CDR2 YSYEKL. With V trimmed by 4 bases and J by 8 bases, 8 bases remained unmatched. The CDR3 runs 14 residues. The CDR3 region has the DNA TGCGCCAGCAGCCGGAGACAGGGCCCGGATGAGCAGTTCTTC. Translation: CASSRRQGPDEQFF.

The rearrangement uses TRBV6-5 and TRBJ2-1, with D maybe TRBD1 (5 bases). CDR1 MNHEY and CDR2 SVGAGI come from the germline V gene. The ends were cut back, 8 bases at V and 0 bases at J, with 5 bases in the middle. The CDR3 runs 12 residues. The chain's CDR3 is CASGASYNEQFF. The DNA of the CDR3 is TGTGCCAGCGGGGCCTCCTACAATGAGCAGTTCTTC.

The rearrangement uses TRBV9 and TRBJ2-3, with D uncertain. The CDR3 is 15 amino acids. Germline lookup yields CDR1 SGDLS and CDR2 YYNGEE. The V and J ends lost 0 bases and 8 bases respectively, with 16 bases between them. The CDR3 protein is CASSVVGSSGVTQYF. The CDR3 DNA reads TGTGCCAGCAGCGTAGTAGGTAGTTCAGGCGTTACGCAGTATTTT.

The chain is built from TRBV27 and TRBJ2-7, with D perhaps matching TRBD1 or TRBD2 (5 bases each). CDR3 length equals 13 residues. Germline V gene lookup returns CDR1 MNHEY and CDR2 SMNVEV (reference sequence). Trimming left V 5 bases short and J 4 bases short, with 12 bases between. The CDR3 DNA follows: TGTGCCAGCAGTCCCGGGGCCCCTTACGAGCAGTACTTC. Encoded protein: CASSPGAPYEQYF.

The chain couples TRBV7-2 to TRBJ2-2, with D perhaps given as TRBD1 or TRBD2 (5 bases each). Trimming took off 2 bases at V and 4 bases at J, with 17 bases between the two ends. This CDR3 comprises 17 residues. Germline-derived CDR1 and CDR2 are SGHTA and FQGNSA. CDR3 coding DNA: TGTGCCAGCAGCTTATTTATCCGGGGCCTGGGCACCGGGGAGCTGTTTTTT. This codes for CASSLFIRGLGTGELFF.

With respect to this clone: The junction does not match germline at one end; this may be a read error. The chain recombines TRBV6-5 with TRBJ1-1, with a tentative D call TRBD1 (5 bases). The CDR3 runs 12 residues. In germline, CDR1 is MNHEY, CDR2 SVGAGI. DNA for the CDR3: TGTGCCAGCAGTTACTCCGGGAGAGGGGAGGTCTTT. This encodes CASSYSGRGEVF.

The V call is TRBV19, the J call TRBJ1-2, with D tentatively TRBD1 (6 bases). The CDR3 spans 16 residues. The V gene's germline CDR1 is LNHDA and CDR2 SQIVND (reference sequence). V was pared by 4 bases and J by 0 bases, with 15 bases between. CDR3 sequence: CASSTQGIGPNYGYTF. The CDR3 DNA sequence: TGTGCCAGTAGTACCCAGGGGATTGGACCTAACTATGGCTACACCTTC.

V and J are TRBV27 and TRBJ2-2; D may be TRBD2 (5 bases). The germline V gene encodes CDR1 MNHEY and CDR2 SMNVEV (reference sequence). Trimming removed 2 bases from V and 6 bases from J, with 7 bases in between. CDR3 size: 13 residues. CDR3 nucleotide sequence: TGTGCCAGCAGTTTAGGAGGACCCGGGGAGCTGTTTTTT. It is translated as CASSLGGPGELFF.

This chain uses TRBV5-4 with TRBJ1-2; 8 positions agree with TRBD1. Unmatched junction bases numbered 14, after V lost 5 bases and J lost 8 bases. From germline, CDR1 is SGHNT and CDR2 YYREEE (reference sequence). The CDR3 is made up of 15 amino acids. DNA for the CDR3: TGTGCCAGCAGGTCATGGCAGGGGGCCGAGAAAGGCTACACCTTC. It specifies CASRSWQGAEKGYTF.

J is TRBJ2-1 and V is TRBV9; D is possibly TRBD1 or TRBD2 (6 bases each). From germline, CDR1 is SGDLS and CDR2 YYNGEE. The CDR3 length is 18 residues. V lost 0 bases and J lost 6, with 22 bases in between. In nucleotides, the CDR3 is TGTGCCAGCAGCGTAGAAGTAGTGAGGGGGAGGCCCGGCAATGAGCAGTTCTTC. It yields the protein CASSVEVVRGRPGNEQFF.

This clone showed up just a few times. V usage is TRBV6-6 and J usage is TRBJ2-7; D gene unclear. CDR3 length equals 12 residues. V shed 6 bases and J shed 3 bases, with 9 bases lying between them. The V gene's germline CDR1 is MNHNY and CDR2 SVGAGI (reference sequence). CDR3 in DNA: TGTGCCAGCAGCCGTGACCTCTACGAGCAGTACTTC. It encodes CASSRDLYEQYF.

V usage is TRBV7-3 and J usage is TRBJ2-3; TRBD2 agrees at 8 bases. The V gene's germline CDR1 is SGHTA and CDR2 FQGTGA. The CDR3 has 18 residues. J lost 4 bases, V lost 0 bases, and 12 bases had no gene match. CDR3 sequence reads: CASSLTYLAGQGPDTQYF. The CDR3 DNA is TGTGCCAGCAGCTTAACGTATCTAGCGGGCCAAGGCCCAGATACGCAGTATTTT.

The CDR3 here is CASSTLGTEAFF. CDR3 DNA sequence: TGTGCCAGCAGCACATTAGGAACTGAAGCTTTCTTT. The chain combines TRBV27 with TRBJ1-1; no reliable D call. CDR3 length equals 12 residues. Trimming cost V 6 bases and J 5 bases, with 10 bases left between them. Germline V gene data show CDR1 as MNHEY and CDR2 as SMNVEV (reference sequence).

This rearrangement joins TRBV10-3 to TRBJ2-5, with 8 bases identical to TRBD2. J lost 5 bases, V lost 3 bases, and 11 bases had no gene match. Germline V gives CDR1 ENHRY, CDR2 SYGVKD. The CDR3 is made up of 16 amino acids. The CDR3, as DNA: TGTGCCATCAGTGATGGGACTAGAGGGGGGGAGGAGACCCAGTACTTC. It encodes CAISDGTRGGEETQYF.

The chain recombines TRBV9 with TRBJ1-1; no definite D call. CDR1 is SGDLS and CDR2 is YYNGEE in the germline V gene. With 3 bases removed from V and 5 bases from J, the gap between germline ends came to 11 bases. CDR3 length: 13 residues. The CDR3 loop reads CASSAWMGTEAFF. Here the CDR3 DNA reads TGTGCCAGCAGCGCCTGGATGGGGACTGAAGCTTTCTTT.

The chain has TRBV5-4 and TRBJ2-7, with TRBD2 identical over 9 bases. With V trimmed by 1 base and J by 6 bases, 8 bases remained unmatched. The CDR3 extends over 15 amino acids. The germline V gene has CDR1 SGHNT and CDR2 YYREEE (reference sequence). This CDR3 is CASSLMAGGPGEQYF. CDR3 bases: TGTGCCAGCAGCTTGATGGCGGGAGGGCCGGGCGAGCAGTACTTC.

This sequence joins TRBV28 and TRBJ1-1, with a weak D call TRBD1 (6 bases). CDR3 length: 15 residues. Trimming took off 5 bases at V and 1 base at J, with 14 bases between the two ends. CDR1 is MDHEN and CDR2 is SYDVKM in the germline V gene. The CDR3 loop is CASSPAEGGNTEAFF. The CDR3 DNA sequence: TGTGCCAGCAGTCCGGCGGAAGGGGGGAACACTGAAGCTTTCTTT.

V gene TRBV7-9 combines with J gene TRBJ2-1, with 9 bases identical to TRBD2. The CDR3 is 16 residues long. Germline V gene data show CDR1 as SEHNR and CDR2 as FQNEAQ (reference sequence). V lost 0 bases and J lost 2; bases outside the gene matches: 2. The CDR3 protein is CASSLALAGTYNEQFF. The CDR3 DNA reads TGTGCCAGCAGCTTAGCCCTAGCGGGGACCTACAATGAGCAGTTCTTC.

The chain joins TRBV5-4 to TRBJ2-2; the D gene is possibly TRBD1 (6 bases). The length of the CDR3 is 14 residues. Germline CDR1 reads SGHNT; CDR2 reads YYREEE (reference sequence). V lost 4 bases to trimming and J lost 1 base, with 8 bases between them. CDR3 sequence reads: CASSPGQNTGELFF. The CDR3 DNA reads TGTGCCAGCAGCCCGGGACAGAACACCGGGGAGCTGTTTTTT.

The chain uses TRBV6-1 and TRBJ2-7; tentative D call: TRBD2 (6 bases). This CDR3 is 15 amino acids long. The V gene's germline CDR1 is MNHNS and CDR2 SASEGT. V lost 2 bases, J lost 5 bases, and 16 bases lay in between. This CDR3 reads CASSEWYPPGDEQYF. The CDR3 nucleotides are TGTGCCAGCAGTGAATGGTACCCGCCGGGGGACGAGCAGTACTTC.

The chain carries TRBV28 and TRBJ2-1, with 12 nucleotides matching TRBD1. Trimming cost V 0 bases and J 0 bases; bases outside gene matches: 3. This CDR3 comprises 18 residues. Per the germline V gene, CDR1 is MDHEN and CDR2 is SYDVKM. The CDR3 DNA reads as TGTGCCAGCAGTTTATGGGGGACAGGGGGCTACTCCTACAATGAGCAGTTCTTC. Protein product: CASSLWGTGGYSYNEQFF. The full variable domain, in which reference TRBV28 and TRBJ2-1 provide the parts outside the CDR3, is DVKVTQSSRYLVKRTGEKVFLECVQDMDHENMFWYRQDPGLGLRLIYFSYDVKMKEKGDIPEGYSVSREKKERFSLILESASTNQTSMYLCASSLWGTGGYSYNEQFFGPGTRLTVL.

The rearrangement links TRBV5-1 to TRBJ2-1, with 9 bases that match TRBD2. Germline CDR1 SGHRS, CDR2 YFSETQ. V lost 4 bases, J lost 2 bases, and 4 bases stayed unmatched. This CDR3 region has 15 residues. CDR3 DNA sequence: TGCGCCAGCAGCCTTAGCGGGAGCCCCTACAATGAGCAGTTCTTC. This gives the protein CASSLSGSPYNEQFF.

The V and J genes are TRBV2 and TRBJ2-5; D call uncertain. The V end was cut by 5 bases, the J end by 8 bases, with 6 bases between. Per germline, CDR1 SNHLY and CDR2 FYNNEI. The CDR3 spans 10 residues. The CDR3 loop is CASSPPTQYF. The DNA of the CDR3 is TGTGCCAGCAGTCCCCCCACCCAGTACTTC.

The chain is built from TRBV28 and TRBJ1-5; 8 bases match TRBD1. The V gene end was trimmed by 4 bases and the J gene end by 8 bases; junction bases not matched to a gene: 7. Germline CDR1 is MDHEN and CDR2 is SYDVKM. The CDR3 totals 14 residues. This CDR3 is CASSWTGSVKPQHF. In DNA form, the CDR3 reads TGTGCCAGCAGTTGGACAGGGTCCGTTAAGCCCCAGCATTTT.